The entry that follows covers one T cell receptor (beta chain) sequence. The antigen remains unidentified. The sample belongs to a study of T cell responses to AZD1222 COVID-19 vaccine. Findings and caveats of the study: Baseline serostatus was positive in only six AZD1222 recipients. Clonal diversity was possibly underestimated, and white British individuals and females predominated among donors. All repertoire sampling was performed exclusively after the peak T cell response. Breadth and depth of Spike-specific TCRs rose after two AZD1222 doses.

Using immunoSEQ multiplex PCR, the repertoire was profiled, and TCRdb retains in-frame clones only, with some absent. The repertoire holds about 97,000 clones, with 70% to 90% as singletons. The source material was peripheral blood, sampled on day 0 of AZD1222 vaccination. The sequence came from an adult in good health.

For the CDR3, the DNA is TGTGCCAGCAGCCGGAGGGAGGGATCCCACGAGCAGTACTTC. It codes for CASSRREGSHEQYF. The gene calls are TRBV3-1 (or the pseudogene TRBV3-2) and TRBJ2-7, with 7 nucleotides matching TRBD2. Germline lookup yields CDR1 LGHDT and CDR2 YNNKEL (reference sequence). V lost 4 bases to trimming and J lost 5 bases; unmatched junction nucleotides: 8. This CDR3 has 14 amino acids.